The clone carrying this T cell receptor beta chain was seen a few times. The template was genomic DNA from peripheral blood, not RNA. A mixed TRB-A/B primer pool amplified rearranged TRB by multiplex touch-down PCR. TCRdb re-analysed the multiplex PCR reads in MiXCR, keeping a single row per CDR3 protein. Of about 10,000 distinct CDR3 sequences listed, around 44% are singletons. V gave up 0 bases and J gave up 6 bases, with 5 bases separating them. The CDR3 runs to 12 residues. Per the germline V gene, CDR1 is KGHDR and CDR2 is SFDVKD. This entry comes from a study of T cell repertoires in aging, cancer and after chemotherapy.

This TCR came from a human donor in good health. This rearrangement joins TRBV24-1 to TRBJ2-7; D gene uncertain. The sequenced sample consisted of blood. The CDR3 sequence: CATSDLLGEQYF. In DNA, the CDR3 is TGTGCCACCAGTGATTTGCTAGGCGAGCAGTACTTC.